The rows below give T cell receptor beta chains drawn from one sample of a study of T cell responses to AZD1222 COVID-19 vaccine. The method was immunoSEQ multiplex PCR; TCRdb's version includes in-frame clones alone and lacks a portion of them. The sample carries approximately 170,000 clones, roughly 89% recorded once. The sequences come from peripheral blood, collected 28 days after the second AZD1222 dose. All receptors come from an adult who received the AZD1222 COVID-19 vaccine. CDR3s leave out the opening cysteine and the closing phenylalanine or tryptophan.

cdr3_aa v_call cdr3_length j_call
ASNGDSYEQY TRBV6-5 10 TRBJ2-7
ASSVGTGAGYT TRBV12-3/TRBV12-4 11 TRBJ1-2
ASGSVGHGYT TRBV27 10 TRBJ1-2
ASSFLAGSYNEQF TRBV5-6 13 TRBJ2-1
ASSPRDPGNTIY TRBV4-1 12 TRBJ1-3
ASSEPPSGRVDEAF TRBV2 14 TRBJ1-1
ASSRGGGSYEQY TRBV6-2/TRBV6-3 12 TRBJ2-7
ASSLWAGASSYEQY TRBV11-2 14 TRBJ2-7
ASSFMTGLGGYT TRBV5-6 12 TRBJ1-2
ASSRRSEETQY TRBV3-1/TRBV3-2 11 TRBJ2-5
ASSGGLNTEAF TRBV12-3/TRBV12-4 11 TRBJ1-1
ASSVRAGTGGTEAF TRBV9 14 TRBJ1-1
ASSDSRGSYNEQF TRBV6-4 13 TRBJ2-1
ASSRPPGQGRAYEQY TRBV14 15 TRBJ2-7
ASSLKGPSVGELF TRBV5-6 13 TRBJ2-2
ASRDQGNTEAF TRBV19 11 TRBJ1-1
ASSVARGFGNTIY TRBV6-1 13 TRBJ1-3
ASSPSGLNTEAF TRBV18 12 TRBJ1-1
ASSLEGAHSNQPQH TRBV5-1 14 TRBJ1-5
ASSLRDSEKLF TRBV12-3/TRBV12-4 11 TRBJ1-4
ASLGLLRSDEQF TRBV7-2 12 TRBJ2-1
ASSLGGVGNYGYT TRBV27 13 TRBJ1-2
ATSRYGGDNEKLF TRBV15 13 TRBJ1-4
ASSNLLGTEAF TRBV7-8 11 TRBJ1-1